These 30 T cell receptor beta chains share one sample of origin, sequenced in a study of T cell repertoires in cytomegalovirus infection. TCRdb recomputed calls from the reads with MiXCR, one row per CDR3 protein. The table includes about 570,000 distinct CDR3 sequences, about 39% detected once. Which antigens these TCRs recognize remains unknown. Specimen: cultured PBMCs, collected from culture after CMV antigen stimulation. The source is a human donor in good health (CMV status not recorded). Some clones in this sample may be carry-over from other donors' samples.

This clonotype was counted ten times or more. V usage is TRBV7-2 and J usage is TRBJ2-7; 8 bases map to TRBD2. Germline CDR1 reads SGHTA; CDR2 reads FQGNSA. V shed 2 bases, J shed 4 bases, and the junction held 7 bases outside the gene matches. The CDR3 is 15 amino acids. CDR3 in DNA: TGTGCCAGCAGCTTAACCGGGGGGGTCTTTTACGAGCAGTACTTC. It codes for CASSLTGGVFYEQYF.

The chain carries TRBV5-6 and TRBJ2-7; perhaps TRBD1 as D (5 bases). Germline CDR1 and CDR2: SGHDT and YYEEEE. The CDR3 runs 13 residues. With 4 bases removed from V and 3 bases from J, the gap between germline ends came to 11 bases. CDR3 loop: CASSTRTGYEQYF. CDR3 nucleotides: TGTGCCAGCAGCACCCGAACAGGCTACGAGCAGTACTTC.

The J gene is TRBJ2-2, the V gene TRBV12-3 or TRBV12-4; 9 positions agree with TRBD1. The CDR3 runs to 14 residues. Trimming at V came to 3 bases and at J to 13 bases, leaving 9 bases not matched to a gene. The CDR3 DNA follows: TGTGCCAGCAGTTTGGGGACAGGGTCCCGGTGGCTGTTTTTT. This sequence encodes CASSLGTGSRWLFF.

The chain is built from TRBV7-8 and TRBJ2-1; D uncertain. Germline CDR1 and CDR2: SGHVS and FQNEAQ. This CDR3 contains 13 residues. Trimming shortened V by 5 bases and J by 6 bases, and 11 bases separated the two germline ends. The CDR3 spells CASSIDPSNEQFF. In DNA, the CDR3 is TGTGCCAGCAGCATAGACCCCAGCAATGAGCAGTTCTTC.

V usage is TRBV7-8 and J usage is TRBJ2-1; D uncertain. This CDR3 is built from 16 residues. Germline CDR1 is SGHVS and CDR2 is FQNEAQ. Trimming cost V 2 bases and J 0 bases, with 11 bases left between them. The CDR3 reads CASSLLASSSYNEQFF. CDR3 DNA sequence: TGTGCCAGCAGCTTATTGGCCTCCAGCTCCTACAATGAGCAGTTCTTC. The variable domain in full, with the rest retrieved from reference TRBV7-8 and TRBJ2-1, is GAGVSQSPRYKVAKRGQDVALRCDPISGHVSLFWYQQALGQGPEFLTYFQNEAQLDKSGLPSDRFFAERPEGSVSTLKIQRTQQEDSAVYLCASSLLASSSYNEQFFGPGTRLTVL.

This chain uses TRBV27 with TRBJ1-1; D is possibly TRBD1 (5 bases). The CDR3 length is 13 residues. Germline assignment: CDR1 MNHEY and CDR2 SMNVEV (reference sequence). V was trimmed by 8 bases and J by 5 bases, leaving 15 bases between them. This CDR3 is CASRRLSGTEAFF. The DNA for the CDR3 is TGTGCCAGCCGTCGGCTCTCAGGGACTGAAGCTTTCTTT.

This clonotype was seen a handful of times. The genes are TRBV7-2 and TRBJ1-3; no clear D. Germline V gene data show CDR1 as SGHTA and CDR2 as FQGNSA. The V and J ends lost 1 base and 5 bases respectively, with 9 bases between them. This CDR3 is built from 14 residues. CDR3 sequence reads: CASSLEAARNTIYF. CDR3 nucleotide sequence: TGTGCCAGCAGCTTAGAGGCAGCTCGAAACACCATATATTTT. Full variable domain (outside the CDR3, taken from reference TRBV7-2 and TRBJ1-3): GAGVSQSPSNKVTEKGKDVELRCDPISGHTALYWYRQSLGQGLEFLIYFQGNSAPDKSGLPSDRFSAERTGGSVSTLTIQRTQQEDSAVYLCASSLEAARNTIYFGEGSWLTVV.

J is TRBJ1-2 and V is TRBV7-9; 7 nucleotides agree with TRBD1. The V segment lost 5 bases and the J segment 8 bases; nucleotides outside the gene matches: 14. The CDR3 length is 15 residues. CDR1 and CDR2 from the germline V gene are SEHNR and FQNEAQ (reference sequence). Here the CDR3 reads CASSNQGTAGFGYTF. The DNA of the CDR3 is TGTGCCAGCAGCAATCAAGGGACAGCGGGTTTCGGCTACACCTTC.

Regarding this clonotype: A read error may produce the germline difference seen at one junction end. DNA for the CDR3: TGCAGTGCCAGAGAACTGGGGGATACGCAGTATTTT. It encodes CSARELGDTQYF. This chain joins TRBV20-1 and TRBJ2-3; D unclear. This CDR3 has 12 amino acids. Germline loops: CDR1 DFQATT, CDR2 SNEGSKA (reference sequence).

V is TRBV29-1 and J is TRBJ2-1; 8 nucleotides agree with TRBD1. The CDR3 loop spans 16 amino acids. The V gene's germline CDR1 is SQVTM and CDR2 ANQGSEA. Germline trimming cut 0 bases from V and 0 bases from J; bases unmatched to any gene: 4. The CDR3 loop reads CSVEEGTGGSYNEQFF. The CDR3 nucleotides are TGCAGCGTTGAAGAGGGGACAGGAGGCTCCTACAATGAGCAGTTCTTC.

This clonotype has more than one count but fewer than ten. This chain uses TRBV7-6 with TRBJ1-2; D is unresolved. Germline assignment: CDR1 SGHVS and CDR2 FNYEAQ. This CDR3 has 14 residues. V lost 5 bases and J 2 bases, leaving 12 bases between the germline ends. This CDR3 reads CASSPTSANYGYTF. DNA of the CDR3: TGTGCCAGCAGCCCTACCTCAGCCAACTATGGCTACACCTTC. The whole variable domain, filled in from reference TRBV7-6 and TRBJ1-2, reads GAGVSQSPRYKVTKRGQDVALRCDPISGHVSLYWYRQALGQGPEFLTYFNYEAQQDKSGLPNDRFSAERPEGSISTLTIQRTEQRDSAMYRCASSPTSANYGYTFGSGTRLTVV.

This clonotype was recorded once. J is TRBJ2-7 and V is TRBV3-1; possibly TRBD2 for D (7 bases). Between the trimmed V and J ends, which lost 4 bases and 6 bases, there was a span of 19 bases. The CDR3 contains 15 residues. The germline V gene has CDR1 LGHDT and CDR2 YNNKEL (reference sequence). This CDR3 reads CASSRRLAGATEQYF. For the CDR3, the DNA is TGTGCCAGCAGCCGGCGACTAGCAGGGGCTACCGAGCAGTACTTC.

The rearrangement links TRBV7-2 to TRBJ1-6; 8 nucleotides align to TRBD1. The germline gives CDR1 SGHTA, CDR2 FQGNSA. V gave up 5 bases and J gave up 7 bases; unmatched junction bases: 7. CDR3 length: 15 amino acids. CDR3 loop: CASSPRQGMNSPLHF. The DNA for the CDR3 is TGTGCCAGCAGCCCGCGACAGGGGATGAATTCACCCCTCCACTTT.

The chain is built from TRBV28 and TRBJ2-7; a possible D gene is TRBD2 (7 bases). Trimming removed 8 bases at V and 9 bases at J, with 23 bases between. The CDR3 has 14 residues. Germline CDR1 reads MDHEN; CDR2 reads SYDVKM. The CDR3 protein is CASWSGTLDGGQYF. CDR3 coding DNA: TGTGCCAGCTGGAGCGGGACACTTGATGGAGGGCAGTACTTC.

Concerning this clonotype: No conserved phenylalanine or tryptophan ends this CDR3, so it is likely a read error. This chain joins TRBV6-8 and TRBJ1-2, with 10 bases fitting TRBD1. From germline, CDR1 is MNHGY and CDR2 SAAAGT. This CDR3 spans 14 amino acids. V shed 7 bases, J shed 7 bases, and the junction held 9 bases outside the gene matches. The CDR3 is CASTPTGGEVGYTL. For the CDR3, the DNA is TGTGCCAGCACCCCGACAGGGGGCGAGGTTGGCTACACCCTC.

V is TRBV20-1 and J is TRBJ2-3, with D possibly being TRBD2 (6 bases). The CDR3 consists of 14 residues. Germline CDR1 reads DFQATT; CDR2 reads SNEGSKA (reference sequence). V lost 3 bases and J 2 bases, leaving 12 bases between the germline ends. Here the CDR3 reads CSARMGGLTDTQYF. CDR3 DNA sequence: TGCAGTGCTAGGATGGGGGGACTCACAGATACGCAGTATTTT.

The J gene is TRBJ2-1, the V gene TRBV28; perhaps TRBD2 as D (5 bases). V gave up 6 bases and J gave up 4 bases, with 7 bases separating them. Looked up from germline, CDR1 is MDHEN and CDR2 is SYDVKM. The CDR3 runs to 12 residues. In DNA, the CDR3 is TGTGCCAGCAGGACTACTTACAATGAGCAGTTCTTC. The encoded protein is CASRTTYNEQFF.

The chain has TRBV25-1 and TRBJ1-2; D not certain. Germline lookup yields CDR1 MGHDK and CDR2 SYGVNS. The CDR3 loop spans 13 amino acids. The V and J ends lost 6 bases and 3 bases respectively, with 11 bases between them. The CDR3 is CASSKGWDYGYTF. CDR3 coding DNA: TGTGCCAGCAGCAAGGGATGGGACTATGGCTACACCTTC.

This clonotype was counted between two and nine times. The rearrangement uses TRBV11-2 and TRBJ2-5; perhaps TRBD2 as D (5 bases). V was pared by 7 bases and J by 4 bases, with 16 bases between. Germline CDR1 reads SGHAT; CDR2 reads FQNNGV. There are 14 residues in the CDR3. The CDR3 region has the DNA TGTGCCAGCACCCCGGGGAGCCAGATAGAGACCCAGTACTTC. It specifies CASTPGSQIETQYF.

The V gene is TRBV19, the J gene TRBJ2-1, with D tentatively TRBD1 (6 bases). The CDR3 is made up of 14 amino acids. CDR1 is LNHDA and CDR2 is SQIVND in the germline V gene (reference sequence). V lost 1 base and J 9 bases, leaving 13 bases between the germline ends. CDR3 residues: CASSIGGIRGEQFF. The CDR3 coding sequence is TGTGCCAGTAGTATAGGGGGGATCAGGGGTGAGCAGTTCTTC.

The chain has TRBV3-1 and TRBJ2-1; D gene uncertain. Germline V gene data show CDR1 as LGHDT and CDR2 as YNNKEL (reference sequence). This CDR3 is built from 15 residues. Between the trimmed V and J ends, which lost 4 bases and 1 base, there was a span of 11 bases. CDR3 DNA sequence: TGTGCCAGCAGCCCCGAGGTGGGATCCTACAATGAGCAGTTCTTC. Its protein product is CASSPEVGSYNEQFF.

This clonotype was seen many times. This chain connects TRBV12-3 or TRBV12-4 to TRBJ1-5, with 7 positions matching TRBD1. The CDR3 sequence is 15 residues long. With 5 bases clipped from V and 1 base from J, the junction kept 5 bases outside the gene matches. The DNA of the CDR3 is TGTGCCAGCAGTCGTCAGGGGGGGAGCAATCAGCCCCAGCATTTT. Its protein is CASSRQGGSNQPQHF.

In this sample, this clonotype turned up a few times. The chain couples TRBV6-2 or TRBV6-3 to TRBJ2-7; D might be TRBD2 (5 bases). Germline loops: CDR1 MNHEY, CDR2 SVGEGT. There are 12 residues in the CDR3. V was trimmed by 4 bases and J by 2 bases, leaving 6 bases between them. The CDR3 protein is CASSSEAYEQYF. The DNA of the CDR3 is TGTGCCAGCAGTTCGGAGGCCTACGAGCAGTACTTC.

The chain joins TRBV11-2 to TRBJ2-5; 7 bases fit TRBD2. In germline, CDR1 is SGHAT, CDR2 FQNNGV. The trim removed 5 bases at V and 5 bases at J, leaving 14 bases unmatched. The CDR3 covers 16 residues. As DNA, the CDR3 is TGTGCCAGCAGCCGCCCAAGGGTGCGGGAGTGGGAGACCCAGTACTTC. Translation: CASSRPRVREWETQYF.

This chain uses TRBV20-1 with TRBJ2-5; D is undetermined. The V end lost 7 bases, the J end lost 0 bases, and 12 bases lay between the germline ends. CDR3 length equals 13 residues. From germline, CDR1 is DFQATT and CDR2 SNEGSKA (reference sequence). The CDR3 bases are TGCAGTGTCCCCGACTTGTACCAAGAGACCCAGTACTTC. It yields the protein CSVPDLYQETQYF.

Only a few counts were recorded for this clonotype. This sequence joins TRBV12-3 or TRBV12-4 and TRBJ2-2, with a possible D match to TRBD1 (6 bases). V was cut by 5 bases and J by 4 bases, with 14 bases left in between. CDR3 size: 15 residues. CDR3: CASSPTGFGTGELFF. CDR3 coding DNA: TGTGCCAGCAGTCCAACAGGGTTTGGCACCGGGGAGCTGTTTTTT.

The chain joins TRBV20-1 to TRBJ2-6, with a tentative D call TRBD2 (5 bases). The CDR3 covers 13 residues. The germline CDR1 and CDR2 sequences are DFQATT and SNEGSKA (reference sequence). The ends were cut back, 3 bases at V and 2 bases at J, with 5 bases in the middle. CDR3 DNA sequence: TGCAGTGCTAGGCGGGCTGGGGCCAACGTCCTGACTTTC. It translates to CSARRAGANVLTF.

The J gene is TRBJ2-7, the V gene TRBV6-1, with TRBD1 matching 7 bases. CDR3 size: 11 residues. The trim removed 10 bases at V and 4 bases at J, leaving 4 bases unmatched. Per the germline V gene, CDR1 is MNHNS and CDR2 is SASEGT. The CDR3 protein is CATGQLYEQYF. The CDR3 DNA sequence: TGTGCCACGGGACAGTTATACGAGCAGTACTTC.

The rearrangement joins TRBV11-2 to TRBJ1-1; the D is unclear. This CDR3 region has 12 residues. Germline lookup yields CDR1 SGHAT and CDR2 FQNNGV. Trimming left V 7 bases short and J 8 bases short, with 14 bases between. The CDR3 protein is CASTFVSKEAFF. The CDR3 DNA follows: TGTGCCAGCACCTTCGTGAGCAAGGAAGCTTTCTTT.

This clonotype was observed many times. The rearrangement joins TRBV7-2 to TRBJ1-5; weak D call: TRBD1 (5 bases). The CDR3 extends over 14 amino acids. Germline assignment: CDR1 SGHTA and CDR2 FQGNSA. V lost 5 bases, J lost 5 bases, and 13 bases lay in between. CDR3 in amino acids: CASSPQGIDQPQHF. CDR3 nucleotide sequence: TGTGCCAGCAGCCCGCAGGGAATCGATCAGCCCCAGCATTTT. Full variable domain (remainder filled in from reference TRBV7-2 and TRBJ1-5): GAGVSQSPSNKVTEKGKDVELRCDPISGHTALYWYRQSLGQGLEFLIYFQGNSAPDKSGLPSDRFSAERTGGSVSTLTIQRTQQEDSAVYLCASSPQGIDQPQHFGDGTRLSIL.